The clone carrying this TCR beta chain was observed a handful of times. Its target is unknown. TCR cDNA molecules each had a unique molecular identifier. One entry per CDR3 protein, called by TCRdb with MiXCR from the 5' RACE reads. The repertoire consists of roughly 11,000 distinct CDR3 sequences, with more than 15% occurring once and the leading ten covering under 55%. The source of the sample is a study of spatial heterogeneity in lung cancer. Across the study: The count of detected beta-chain sequences consistently exceeded that of alpha-chain sequences.

V dropped 4 bases and J dropped 3; count of bases not matched to a gene: 14. Germline V gene sequence: CDR1 MRHNA, CDR2 SNTAGT. The CDR3 consists of 17 residues. Time point defined: sample taken at primary tumor resection. Frozen PBMC, nontumor lung or tumor provided whole RNA, which was sequenced unsorted. A total of approximately 70 untreated early-stage non-small cell lung cancer patients served as donors. Study outcomes and limitations: Resection blood, more than follow-up blood, showed ubiquitous expanded tumor TCRs.

Sequencing was performed on PBMCs, taken at surgery. The TCR comes from a male donor with early-stage non-small cell lung cancer. V gene TRBV6-4 combines with J gene TRBJ2-7; 8 bases are shared with TRBD2. DNA for the CDR3: TGTGCCAGCAGTGCCCTAAAGGGGGGCGGGAGGATCTACGAGCAGTACTTC. As protein: CASSALKGGGRIYEQYF.